Below, 5 T cell receptor beta chains from the same sample are listed, as sequenced in a study of human T cells and chemical hapten exposure. Time point in this sample: pre-sensitization, week 0. Treatment here: therapeutic diphenylcyclopropenone sensitization with weekly scalp DPC. The total RNA was obtained from whole blood that was not fractionated. TCRdb passed the RACE reads through MiXCR, listing each CDR3 protein once. The data hold almost 35,000 distinct CDR3 sequences, with under 13% observed a single time. Sequenced here: whole blood, sampled in connection with sensitization to the hapten diphenylcyclopropenone (DPC). All receptors come from a man in his fifties or sixties with alopecia areata. Some clones in this sample may be carry-over from other donors' samples.

This clonotype was observed many times. This chain links TRBV5-1 with TRBJ2-3; maybe TRBD2 (5 bases). V dropped 0 bases and J dropped 7 bases, with 12 bases sitting between them. The germline V gene encodes CDR1 SGHRS and CDR2 YFSETQ. This CDR3 region has 14 residues. CDR3 in amino acids: CASSLVGRANTQYF. The CDR3 nucleotides read TGCGCCAGCAGCTTGGTCGGGCGGGCAAATACGCAGTATTTT.

The chain carries TRBV11-2 and TRBJ2-7; 7 nucleotides match TRBD1. With 0 bases clipped from V and 6 bases from J, the junction kept 2 bases outside the gene matches. The CDR3 is 13 amino acids. The germline V gene encodes CDR1 SGHAT and CDR2 FQNNGV. CDR3 nucleotide sequence: TGTGCCAGCAGCTTAGAGGCAGGGGGCGAGCAGTACTTC. It specifies CASSLEAGGEQYF.

At least ten counts were recorded for this clonotype. This CDR3 is CASGLRDEQYF. The CDR3 DNA follows: TGTGCTAGTGGTTTGCGGGACGAGCAGTACTTC. The chain couples TRBV12-5 to TRBJ2-7; the D is unclear. Germline lookup yields CDR1 LGHNT and CDR2 FRNRAP. The CDR3 sequence is 11 residues long. Trimming removed 2 bases at V and 5 bases at J, with 4 bases between.

This chain joins TRBV29-1 and TRBJ1-1, with TRBD1 matching 10 bases. With 7 bases clipped from V and 0 bases from J, the junction kept 5 bases outside the gene matches. Germline V gene sequence: CDR1 SQVTM, CDR2 ANQGSEA. This CDR3 comprises 14 residues. Here the CDR3 reads CSGGQGSMNTEAFF. CDR3 sequence (DNA): TGCAGCGGGGGACAGGGGAGTATGAACACTGAAGCTTTCTTT. The variable domain in full, completed from reference TRBV29-1 and TRBJ1-1, reads SAVISQKPSRDICQRGTSLTIQCQVDSQVTMMFWYRQQPGQSLTLIATANQGSEATYESGFVIDKFPISRPNLTFSTLTVSNMSPEDSSIYLCSGGQGSMNTEAFFGQGTRLTVV.

This clonotype was recorded many times. The chain joins TRBV28 to TRBJ1-5; D is unclear. This CDR3 contains 13 residues. Trimming stripped 6 bases from V and 4 bases from J, with 10 bases between. CDR1 is MDHEN and CDR2 is SYDVKM in the germline V gene. The CDR3 loop is CASRIKLNQPQHF. The CDR3, as DNA: TGTGCCAGCAGGATAAAGTTAAATCAGCCCCAGCATTTT.